This TCR beta chain was retrieved from a study of immune evolution from preneoplasia to lung adenocarcinoma. Findings of the study overall: KRAS-mutant nodules had the highest T cell clonality. Top clone frequencies peaked in normal lung, apparently declining through invasive adenocarcinoma.

A remark on this clone: Antigen specificity is unknown.

Trimming removed 1 base from V and 4 bases from J, with 14 bases in between. This CDR3 is built from 16 residues. CDR1 and CDR2 from the germline V gene are SGHDN and FVKESK. Clones were sequenced by immunoSEQ multiplex PCR, and TCRdb holds only the in-frame ones, with some missing. The table lists roughly 11,000 clones, roughly 88% of them singletons, with more than 3% in the top ten. Sequenced sample: FFPE invasive lung adenocarcinoma tissue. This rearrangement joins TRBV14 to TRBJ1-3; D ambiguous. This clonotype was obtained from a person aged 70 to 80 with invasive lung adenocarcinoma. CDR3: CASSQVASTLGNTIYF. The CDR3 coding sequence is TGTGCCAGCAGCCAAGTCGCCTCGACATTAGGAAACACCATATATTTT.